This T cell receptor (beta chain) comes out of a study of CD8 T cells in Susac syndrome. Random hexamers served to reverse transcribe roughly 0.45 to 1 ug RNA. Amplification of the TCR beta CDR3 was carried out by immunoSEQ multiplex PCR, which spanned a total of 54 Vbeta and 13 Jbeta segments. TCRdb recomputed calls from the immunoSEQ multiplex PCR reads with MiXCR, one row per CDR3 protein. Of roughly 130,000 distinct CDR3 sequences listed, about 95% are singletons. The CDR3 has 14 residues. V was clipped by 9 bases and J by 0 bases, with 14 bases between them. TCR beta sequences were obtained from blood CD8+ and CD4+ T cells.

This chain joins TRBV23-1 and TRBJ1-1; possible D gene TRBD1, 5 bases. TRBV23-1 falls under the ORF class, with uncertain function. The origin of this receptor is a human donor in good health. Sequenced: CD4+ T cells from PBMCs. Here the CDR3 DNA reads TGCGCCAGATTCTTAGACAGTCTGAACACTGAAGCTTTCTTT. Translated, it gives CARFLDSLNTEAFF.